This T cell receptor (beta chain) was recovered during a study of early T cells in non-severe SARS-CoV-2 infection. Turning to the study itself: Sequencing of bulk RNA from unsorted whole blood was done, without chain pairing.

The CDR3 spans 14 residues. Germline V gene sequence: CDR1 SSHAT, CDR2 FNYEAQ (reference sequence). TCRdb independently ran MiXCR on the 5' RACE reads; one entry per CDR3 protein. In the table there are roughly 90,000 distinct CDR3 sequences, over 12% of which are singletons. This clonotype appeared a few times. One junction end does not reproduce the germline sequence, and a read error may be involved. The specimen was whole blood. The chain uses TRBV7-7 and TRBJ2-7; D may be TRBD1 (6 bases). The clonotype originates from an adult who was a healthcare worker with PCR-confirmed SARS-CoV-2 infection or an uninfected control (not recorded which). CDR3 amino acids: CASSLEQGSYEQYF. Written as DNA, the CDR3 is TGTGCTAGCAGCTTAGAACAGGGTTCCTACGAGCAGTACTTC.